The present T cell receptor beta chain was sequenced within a study of OX40 agonist ivuxolimab in advanced cancers. Notes on the research overall: Ivuxolimab was an agonistic, fully human IgG2 monoclonal antibody directed against OX40 (CD134), a costimulatory receptor. The paper covers the monotherapy dose-escalation part of the phase I ivuxolimab trial, which included N ≈ 50 patients. Prior anti-PD-1, anti-PD-L1 or anti-CTLA-4 therapy was permitted, and roughly two fifths of dose-escalation patients had received checkpoint inhibitors. Intravenous ivuxolimab was administered to patients every 2 weeks at six dose levels: 0.01, 0.1, 0.3, 1.5, 3 and 10 mg/kg. Of the approximately 50 dose-escalation patients, hepatocellular carcinoma was present in about 20, melanoma in around 15, renal cell carcinoma in 9 and head and neck cancer in 9. In the dose-escalation cohort, over 65% of patients were male, and the mean age was around 60 years, with a range of about 23 to 80. Partial responses were achieved by three dose-escalation patients, of whom one had hepatocellular carcinoma and two had cutaneous melanoma. Peripheral TCRbeta sequencing was intended to test whether TCR sequence diversity was altered and clonal T-cell expansion was caused by ivuxolimab.

To sequence the TCRbeta CDR3 region, genomic DNA was isolated from the sorted cells. TCRbeta CDR3 regions were sequenced using the immunoSEQ Assay. What TCRdb holds here is the immuneACCESS table cut down to in-frame rearrangements. Part of the clones is not present; checked against another copy, under half of the missing clones reflect an unresolved V gene, and the others are unexplained. For this sample the table gives 75,000 to 90,000 clones, of which approximately 87% were detected only once. The ten largest clones represent roughly 1.6% of the sample. As encoded in the germline V gene (reference sequence), CDR1 is SEHNR while CDR2 is FQNEAQ. From V the trimming removes 5 bases and from J it removes 5 bases, while the gene matches leave 2 bases of the junction unaccounted for. The cysteine opens and the phenylalanine closes a CDR3 of 15 amino acids. The sequence is cut down to CDR3 DNA, 45 bases in frame from base 1.

As for this clone: The antigen it binds to is not known. The record has no base qualities; no much larger clone is one base away.

Beyond this particular receptor, the publication reports: Low levels of normalized T-cell clonal expansion were also seen in some patients who did not respond. In the 0.1-3.0 mg/kg groups, partial responders had among the lowest normalized peripheral clonal expansion, particularly in CD8+ T cells. At doses from 0.1 to 3.0 mg/kg, clonal expansion was seen in both CD4+ and CD8+ blood T cells between baseline and week 6. Antigen specificity was not determined for the clonally expanded peripheral T cells. On average, CD8+ T cells showed more expanded clones than CD4+ T cells after ivuxolimab.

Patients with a history of autoimmune disease or receiving systemic immunosuppression were excluded from the trial. Peripheral blood for TCR sequencing was collected from all dose cohorts at baseline, on cycle 4 day 1, and on cycle 7 day 1. The samples were taken from a phase I, first-in-human, multicenter, open-label dose-escalation trial of ivuxolimab. The trial enrolled adults with locally advanced or metastatic head and neck squamous cell, hepatocellular, melanoma or renal cell carcinoma. Before TCR sequencing, CD4+ and CD8+ T cells were separately sorted from peripheral blood. The rearranged chain carries TRBV7-9 and TRBJ2-1, with 14 junctional bases fitting TRBD2. The clonotype was recovered from an adult with an advanced solid tumor such as melanoma, head and neck, liver or kidney cancer. The sample was CD4+ or CD8+ T cells sorted from blood, taken in a trial of the OX40 agonist ivuxolimab. The sequenced DNA: TGTGCCAGCAGCGCGGGACTAGCGGGGGACAATGAGCAGTTCTTC. It translates to CASSAGLAGDNEQFF.